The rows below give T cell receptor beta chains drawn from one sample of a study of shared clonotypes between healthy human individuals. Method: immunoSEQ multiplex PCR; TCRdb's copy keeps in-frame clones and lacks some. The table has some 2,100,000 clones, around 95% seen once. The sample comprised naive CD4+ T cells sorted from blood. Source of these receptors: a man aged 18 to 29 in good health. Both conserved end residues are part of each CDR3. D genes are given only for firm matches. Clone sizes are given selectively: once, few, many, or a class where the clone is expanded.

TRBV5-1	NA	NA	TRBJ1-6	TGCGCCAGCAGCTTGGTTTCAGATTCACCCCTCCACTTT	CASSLVSDSPLHF
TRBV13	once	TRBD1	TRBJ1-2	TGTGCCAGCAGCCGGACAGGGACGTATGGCTACACCTTC	CASSRTGTYGYTF
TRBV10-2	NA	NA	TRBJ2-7	TGCGCCAGCAAACAGGGGAGGGTGATGGACGAGCAGTACTTC	CASKQGRVMDEQYF
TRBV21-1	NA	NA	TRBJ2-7	TGTGCCAGCAGCAAAGCGCGACTTCGGGCCTACGAGCAGTACTTC	CASSKARLRAYEQYF
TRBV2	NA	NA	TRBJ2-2	TGTGCCAGCAGCCTAAGTTACACCGGGGAGCTGTTTTTT	CASSLSYTGELFF
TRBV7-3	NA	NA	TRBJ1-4	TGTGCCAGCAGCTTATCTAGGGCAACTAATGAAAAACTGTTTTTT	CASSLSRATNEKLFF
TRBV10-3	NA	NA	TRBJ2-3	TGTGCCATCAGTGAGTCTAGCGGCACAGATACGCAGTATTTT	CAISESSGTDTQYF
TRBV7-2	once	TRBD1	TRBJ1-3	TGTGCCAGCAGCCGGTGGGGACAGGGCTCTGGAAACACCATATATTTT	CASSRWGQGSGNTIYF
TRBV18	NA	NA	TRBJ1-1	TGTGCCAGCTCACCCCAGACAGGACTGAACACTGAAGCTTTCTTT	CASSPQTGLNTEAFF
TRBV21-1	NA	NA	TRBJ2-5	TGTGCCAGCAGCAAAGGGCGGACAGGGTGGGAGACCCAGTACTTC	CASSKGRTGWETQYF
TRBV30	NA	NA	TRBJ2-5	TGTGCCTGGAGACCCCAGGACCAAGAGACCCAGTACTTC	CAWRPQDQETQYF
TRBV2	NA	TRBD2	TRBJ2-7	TGTGCCAGCAGTGTAGCGGGGGGGCCTTACGAGCAGTACTTC	CASSVAGGPYEQYF
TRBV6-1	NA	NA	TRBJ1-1	TGTGCCAGCAGGGCAGGGCAGGGGAAAGCTTTCTTT	CASRAGQGKAFF
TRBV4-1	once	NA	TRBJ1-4	TGCGCCAGCAGCCTTCAGGCTAGGGAAAAACTGTTTTTT	CASSLQAREKLFF
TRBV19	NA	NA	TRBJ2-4	TGTGCCAGTAGTATAGCAGGAGGGGGATCCAAAAACATTCAGTACTTC	CASSIAGGGSKNIQYF
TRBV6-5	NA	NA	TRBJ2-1	TGTGCCAGCAGTTCGGACAGTAGTTCCTACAATGAGCAGTTCTTC	CASSSDSSSYNEQFF
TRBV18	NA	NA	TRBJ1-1	TGTGCCAGCTCCACAGTTACGCGGGCGAACACTGAAGCTTTCTTT	CASSTVTRANTEAFF
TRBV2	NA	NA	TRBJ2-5	TGTGCCAGCAGTGTCGAGAGAGGGGAGACCCAGTACTTC	CASSVERGETQYF
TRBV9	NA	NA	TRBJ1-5	TGTGCCAGCAGCAGGGGAAGCAATCAGCCCCAGCATTTT	CASSRGSNQPQHF
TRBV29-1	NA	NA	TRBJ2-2	TGCAGCGTCCGCAGGGGTTCCGGGGAGCTGTTTTTT	CSVRRGSGELFF
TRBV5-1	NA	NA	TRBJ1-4	TGCGCCAGCAGCCGGGGGCTGGATGAAAAACTGTTTTTT	CASSRGLDEKLFF
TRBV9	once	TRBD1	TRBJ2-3	TGTGCCAGCAGCGTACAGGGGGACAGACACACAGATACGCAGTATTTT	CASSVQGDRHTDTQYF
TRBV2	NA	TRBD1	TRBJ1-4	TGTGCCAGCAGGGACAGGGCCCTAGAAAAACTGTTTTTT	CASRDRALEKLFF
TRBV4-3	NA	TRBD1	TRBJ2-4	TGCGCCAGCAGCCAAACCGGGACAGGGGGAAACATTCAGTACTTC	CASSQTGTGGNIQYF
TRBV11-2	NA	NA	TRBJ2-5	TGTGCCAGCAGCTTAGTCTTATCAGGAGAGACCCAGTACTTC	CASSLVLSGETQYF
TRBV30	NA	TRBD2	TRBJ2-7	TGTGCCTGGAGTTCATTCCGGACTAGCGGGGGAACCTACGAGCAGTACTTC	CAWSSFRTSGGTYEQYF
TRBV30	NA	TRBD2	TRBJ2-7	TGTGCCTGGAGTAAGACTAGCGGGAGGCCCGGGGGGTACGAGCAGTACTTC	CAWSKTSGRPGGYEQYF